This TCR beta chain was observed in a study of shared T cell receptors in the human thymus. The repertoire was sequenced with immunoSEQ multiplex PCR; TCRdb's copy has only in-frame clones and lacks some. Of approximately 660,000 clones listed, around 87% are singletons. This clone was counted once. This same CDR3 is encoded by further DNA sequences in the sample. In addition, the sample was reused for a study of human thymus T cells. That work states: Finnish infants who were healthy and having corrective surgery for congenital heart defects made up the donors. In corrective heart surgery, resections were taken, and these provided the thymus tissue.

What was sequenced was thymocytes. This clonotype was sampled from a boy younger than two with a congenital heart defect.

This CDR3 reads CASSIEGPSNQPQHF. CDR3 nucleotides: TGTGCCAGTAGTATAGAGGGCCCTAGCAATCAGCCCCAGCATTTT. The chain joins TRBV19 to TRBJ1-5; D unresolved. V shed 0 bases and J shed 0 bases, with 6 bases lying between them. Germline V lookup: CDR1 LNHDA, CDR2 SQIVND (reference sequence). This CDR3 spans 15 amino acids. The variable domain in full, completed from reference TRBV19 and TRBJ1-5, reads DGGITQSPKYLFRKEGQNVTLSCEQNLNHDAMYWYRQDPGQGLRLIYYSQIVNDFQKGDIAEGYSVSREKKESFPLTVTSAQKNPTAFYLCASSIEGPSNQPQHFGDGTRLSIL.